This TCR beta chain was retrieved from a study of control samples from healthy donors and cancer patients. Per the germline V gene, CDR1 is SGHKS and CDR2 is YYEKEE (reference sequence). V was clipped by 2 bases and J by 3 bases, with 11 bases between them. The CDR3 is 14 residues long. Here immunoSEQ multiplex PCR was the method, and the copy in TCRdb shows in-frame clones only, minus some. The data show about 160,000 clones, approximately 93% seen once. The V gene is TRBV5-5, the J gene TRBJ1-2, with a tentative D call TRBD1 (5 bases). The sequenced sample was blood. This receptor was taken from a man aged 18 to 29 in good health. The CDR3 here is CASSFRVPYYGYTF. In DNA form, the CDR3 reads TGTGCCAGCAGCTTCAGGGTCCCCTACTATGGCTACACCTTC. The complete variable domain, with remaining parts taken from reference TRBV5-5 and TRBJ1-2, reads DAGVTQSPTHLIKTRGQQVTLRCSPISGHKSVSWYQQVLGQGPQFIFQYYEKEERGRGNFPDRFSARQFPNYSSELNVNALLLGDSALYLCASSFRVPYYGYTFGSGTRLTVV.